The entry below describes one T cell receptor (beta chain). The target antigen is unknown. This sample stems from a study of cytomegalovirus exposure and HLA in healthy donors. Researchers ran the PCR with 60 Vbeta and 13 Jbeta primers. Profiled with immunoSEQ multiplex PCR; TCRdb holds only in-frame clones, not every one. The sample holds 30,000 to 35,000 clones, 65% to 70% seen once. Overall study results and limits: A missense variant in DCLRE1C was later tied to TCR beta V- and J-gene trimming.

Germline CDR1 and CDR2: MGHRA and YSYEKL. Trimming removed 5 bases at V and 5 bases at J, with 18 bases between. The CDR3 spans 15 residues. The clonotype was recovered from a man aged 40-49 years in good health and CMV-seropositive. The sequenced sample was PBMCs. The V call is TRBV4-1, the J call TRBJ2-5, with D possibly matching TRBD2 (6 bases). CDR3 sequence (DNA): TGCGCCAGCAGCGATATGGGGCGGGGCGGGGAGACCCAGTACTTC. Protein product: CASSDMGRGGETQYF.